This is a list of T cell receptor beta chains from one sample in a study of metastatic and nonmetastatic thyroid tumors. TCRdb ran MiXCR on the PCR reads. The sample yields tens of thousands of clones, around 20% seen once. The sample taken for sequencing was blood. The receptors come from a male donor with papillary thyroid cancer or a benign thyroid nodule (not recorded which). Some clones in this sample may be carry-over from other donors' samples. Each CDR3 is given with its conserved first and last residue. D genes are given only for firm matches. Not all rows give a size; the values are once, few, many and, for expanded clones, a class.

TRBV3-1	NA	TRBJ1-3	many	CASSQDVSGNTIYF	TGTGCCAGCAGCCAAGATGTCAGCGGAAACACCATATATTTT
TRBV3-1	NA	TRBJ1-5	few	CASSQDRVQPQHF	TGTGCCAGCAGCCAAGACAGGGTTCAGCCCCAGCATTTT
TRBV27	NA	TRBJ1-5	many	CASSLGRGVGNQPQHF	TGTGCCAGCAGTTTAGGAAGGGGGGTAGGGAATCAGCCCCAGCATTTT
TRBV12-3/TRBV12-4	NA	TRBJ1-1	many	CASIENTEAFF	TGTGCCAGCATAGAGAACACTGAAGCTTTCTTT
TRBV20-1	NA	TRBJ2-7	few	CSARGLGVREAYEQYF	TGCAGTGCTAGGGGTCTGGGGGTGAGGGAAGCCTACGAGCAGTACTTC
TRBV6-2/TRBV6-3	TRBD2	TRBJ2-3	many	CASSYSQKRGRGTDTQYF	TGTGCCAGCAGTTATTCCCAGAAGCGGGGAAGGGGCACAGATACGCAGTATTTT
TRBV6-4	NA	TRBJ1-5	many	CASSDTGFYQPQHF	TGTGCCAGCAGTGACACGGGGTTTTATCAGCCCCAGCATTTT
TRBV15	TRBD1	TRBJ1-4	many	CATSRRGLGDEKLFF	TGTGCCACCAGCCGAAGGGGGCTCGGGGATGAAAAACTGTTTTTT
TRBV5-1	NA	TRBJ2-5	NA	CASSLSSGWIVETQYF	TGCGCCAGCAGCTTGAGTTCAGGGTGGATTGTAGAGACCCAGTACTTC
TRBV7-2	NA	TRBJ2-2	NA	CASSLGSNTGELFF	TGTGCCAGCAGCTTGGGGTCTAACACCGGGGAGCTGTTTTTT
TRBV20-1	NA	TRBJ2-3	NA	CSARWLSVTDTQYF	TGCAGTGCTAGGTGGCTATCGGTCACAGATACGCAGTATTTT
TRBV5-1	NA	TRBJ2-1	many	CASYRDTYNEQFF	TGCGCCAGCTACAGGGACACCTACAATGAGCAGTTCTTC
TRBV27	NA	TRBJ2-3	few	CASSLRLAYGDTQYF	TGTGCCAGCAGTTTAAGGCTAGCGTATGGAGATACGCAGTATTTT